These 9 T cell receptor beta chains share one sample of origin, sequenced in a study of blood T cell repertoires in COVID-19. Generated by immunoSEQ multiplex PCR, the TCRdb table keeps only in-frame clones and is missing some. This table has approximately 50,000 clones, 70% to 85% appearing once. Sequenced material: peripheral blood. The receptors shown here come from a man aged 70-80 years with active COVID-19.

The J gene is TRBJ1-1, the V gene TRBV21-1. TRBV21-1 has pseudogene status. CDR3 length: 22 residues. The DNA of the CDR3 is TGTGCCAGCAGCGATCATGAAGGAGTGGGAGGGCGGGACACAATCCGGAACACTGAAGCTTTCTTT. This gives the protein CASSDHEGVGGRDTIRNTEAFF.

As for this clone: Other DNA sequences in this sample translate to the same CDR3. The chain is built from TRBV19 and TRBJ2-5; 12 bases line up with TRBD2. The CDR3 spans 14 residues. J gave up 4 bases and V 6 bases, and 3 bases lay outside the gene matches. CDR1 and CDR2 (germline): LNHDA, SQIVND (reference sequence). DNA for the CDR3: TGTGCCAGTAGCCAGGGACTAGCGGGAGAGACCCAGTACTTC. This sequence encodes CASSQGLAGETQYF.

The table lists this clone with a few counts. The chain joins TRBV11-3 to TRBJ2-1; 9 positions match TRBD1. The J segment lost 7 bases and the V segment lost 1 base, leaving 11 bases of the junction unmatched. In germline, CDR1 is SGHNT, CDR2 YENEEA. CDR3 length equals 17 residues. The DNA of the CDR3 is TGTGCCAGCAGCTTAGCCCCCGACGGGACAGGGATGAATGAGCAGTTCTTC. It codes for CASSLAPDGTGMNEQFF.

The rearrangement links TRBV6-5 to TRBJ2-5, with 8 bases identical to TRBD1. V dropped 5 bases and J dropped 7; count of bases not matched to a gene: 6. This CDR3 comprises 13 residues. Germline CDR1 is MNHEY and CDR2 is SVGAGI. The CDR3 spells CASSQGAPGTQYF. The CDR3 DNA follows: TGTGCCAGCAGTCAGGGGGCGCCTGGGACCCAGTACTTC.

The V and J genes are TRBV29-1 and TRBJ2-3; 7 bases match TRBD1. This CDR3 contains 16 residues. Germline V CDR1 and CDR2: SQVTM, ANQGSEA. Losses at the gene ends were 2 bases for V and 4 bases for J; bases not matched to a gene: 12. In DNA, the CDR3 is TGCAGCGTTGAAAGGGACAGAGGTTATTGGGCAGATACGCAGTATTTT. Translated: CSVERDRGYWADTQYF.

V usage is TRBV4-2 and J usage is TRBJ2-5; 14 bases are shared with TRBD2. CDR1 and CDR2 from the germline V gene are LGHNA and YNFKEQ. The CDR3 consists of 17 residues. The V segment lost 3 bases and the J segment 7 bases; nucleotides outside the gene matches: 10. DNA for the CDR3: TGTGCCAGCAGCCAGGGACTAGCGGGAGAGGGTGGGATGACCCAGTACTTC. It specifies CASSQGLAGEGGMTQYF.

The chain is built from TRBV2 and TRBJ2-2; no firm D call. The CDR3 extends over 14 amino acids. Germline V gives CDR1 SNHLY, CDR2 FYNNEI. Trimming shortened V by 4 bases and J by 4 bases, and 10 bases separated the two germline ends. The CDR3 sequence: CASSGVRSTGELFF. CDR3 DNA sequence: TGTGCCAGCAGTGGGGTGCGGAGCACCGGGGAGCTGTTTTTT.

This clone is a singleton in its sample. This chain connects TRBV4-1 to TRBJ2-7; 7 nucleotides align to TRBD1. The CDR3 runs to 14 residues. V was pared by 1 base and J by 2 bases, with 2 bases of the junction left unmatched. The germline CDR1 and CDR2 sequences are MGHRA and YSYEKL. The CDR3 nucleotides read TGCGCCAGCAGCCAAGTTGGGACAGCCTACGAGCAGTACTTC. This translates into CASSQVGTAYEQYF.

V usage is TRBV2 and J usage is TRBJ1-2; D possibly corresponds to TRBD1 (5 bases). The CDR3 runs to 13 residues. The ends were cut back, 5 bases at V and 5 bases at J, with 12 bases in the middle. Looked up from germline, CDR1 is SNHLY and CDR2 is FYNNEI. The CDR3 sequence is CASSSGQEYGYTF. The CDR3 DNA follows: TGTGCCAGCAGTTCCGGACAAGAATATGGCTACACCTTC.